This is a list of T cell receptor beta chains from one sample in a study of T-cell reconstitution after alpha-beta-depleted transplantation in children. From the PCR reads, TCRdb called clonotypes with MiXCR, one entry per CDR3 protein. The sample comprises about 340,000 distinct CDR3 sequences, more than 10% of which are singletons, and 4.3% rests with the top ten. The sample here was PBMCs, taken from the stem cell graft. These TCRs come from a human donor who donated a stem cell graft to a child with Fanconi anemia. The CDR3 runs from the conserved cysteine through the conserved F or W. A D gene is named only where the DNA matches it firmly. Only some rows state a clone size, as once, few, many or a class for expanded clones.

clone size | CDR3 length | J gene | V gene | D gene | CDR3 protein | CDR3 DNA
few | 16 | TRBJ2-2 | TRBV4-1 | TRBD2 | CASSQGGGRNTGELFF | TGCGCCAGCAGCCAAGGGGGGGGACGCAACACCGGGGAGCTGTTTTTT
many | 15 | TRBJ1-5 | TRBV10-1 | TRBD1 | CASSENRGPDSPQHF | TGCGCCAGCAGTGAGAACAGGGGGCCAGATTCGCCCCAGCATTTT
few | 16 | TRBJ2-1 | TRBV5-1 | TRBD2 | CASSPSRTSGGGEQFF | TGCGCCAGCAGCCCCTCCCGGACTAGCGGGGGAGGTGAGCAGTTCTTC
many | 13 | TRBJ1-2 | TRBV15 | - | CATLKGYDYGYTF | TGTGCCACCTTAAAGGGTTATGACTATGGCTACACCTTC
- | 16 | TRBJ2-2 | TRBV7-9 | TRBD2 | CASSLSGGYLPGELFF | TGTGCCAGCAGCTTATCGGGGGGTTATCTTCCCGGGGAGCTGTTTTTT
few | 16 | TRBJ2-3 | TRBV7-6 | - | CASSPEGRGHTDTQYF | TGTGCCAGCAGCCCCGAAGGTCGGGGGCACACAGATACGCAGTATTTT
few | 12 | TRBJ1-1 | TRBV29-1 | - | CSVVIGGAEAFF | TGCAGCGTTGTTATCGGGGGCGCTGAAGCTTTCTTT
few | 14 | TRBJ2-1 | TRBV7-2 | - | CASSLTKGNNEQFF | TGTGCCAGCAGCTTGACTAAAGGGAACAATGAGCAGTTCTTC
- | 15 | TRBJ2-2 | TRBV27 | TRBD1 | CASGDRGRNTGELFF | TGTGCCAGCGGGGACAGGGGGCGGAACACCGGGGAGCTGTTTTTT
- | 18 | TRBJ2-5 | TRBV4-2 | TRBD2 | CASSQSRGLAGSQETQYF | TGTGCCAGCAGCCAATCCAGAGGACTAGCTGGAAGCCAAGAGACCCAGTACTTC
- | 18 | TRBJ2-2 | TRBV6-5 | - | CASSSLGTETPNTGELFF | TGTGCCAGCAGTTCCCTGGGAACCGAGACTCCGAACACCGGGGAGCTGTTTTTT
- | 11 | TRBJ2-3 | TRBV11-2 | - | CASRRGDTQYF | TGTGCCAGCAGGCGAGGGGATACGCAGTATTTT
many | 12 | TRBJ1-1 | TRBV20-1 | - | CSAGRLNTEAFF | TGCAGTGCTGGACGGTTAAACACTGAAGCTTTCTTT
few | 13 | TRBJ1-2 | TRBV7-2 | TRBD1 | CASSFGQARGYTF | TGTGCCAGCAGCTTTGGACAGGCTAGAGGCTACACCTTC
many | 14 | TRBJ2-1 | TRBV20-1 | TRBD1 | CSAEGDRVGNEQFF | TGCAGTGCCGAGGGGGACAGGGTAGGAAATGAGCAGTTCTTC
many | 15 | TRBJ2-1 | TRBV4-2 | TRBD2 | CASGHTASGLREQFF | TGTGCCAGCGGGCATACGGCTAGCGGGCTCCGTGAGCAGTTCTTC
many | 12 | TRBJ2-2 | TRBV20-1 | - | CSVRGLAGELFF | TGCAGTGTTAGGGGACTCGCCGGGGAGCTGTTTTTT
- | 14 | TRBJ1-1 | TRBV2 | - | CASIVRTGGTEAFF | TGTGCCAGCATCGTCCGAACGGGGGGCACTGAAGCTTTCTTT
few | 14 | TRBJ1-1 | TRBV5-1 | - | CASSLEQGNTEAFF | TGCGCCAGCAGCTTGGAACAGGGGAACACTGAAGCTTTCTTT
many | 14 | TRBJ2-7 | TRBV6-5 | - | CASSYSGQFRQQYF | TGTGCCAGCAGTTACTCAGGACAGTTTAGACAGCAGTACTTC
- | 11 | TRBJ1-2 | TRBV6-5 | TRBD1 | CASSPGGGYTF | TGTGCCAGCAGCCCAGGGGGTGGCTACACCTTC
few | 16 | TRBJ2-2 | TRBV5-1 | - | CASSLAPRGNTGELFF | TGCGCCAGCAGCTTAGCACCCCGAGGGAACACCGGGGAGCTGTTTTTT
many | 13 | TRBJ2-1 | TRBV3-1 | - | CASGDNLYNEQFF | TGTGCCAGCGGTGATAACCTCTACAATGAGCAGTTCTTC
few | 15 | TRBJ2-1 | TRBV14 | TRBD1 | CASSMTGAGGNEQFF | TGTGCCAGCAGCATGACAGGGGCAGGCGGCAATGAGCAGTTCTTC
- | 14 | TRBJ1-1 | TRBV7-9 | TRBD1 | CASSIRTGGSEAFF | TGTGCCAGCAGCATAAGGACAGGGGGATCTGAAGCTTTCTTT
- | 15 | TRBJ1-1 | TRBV9 | - | CASSVEGRAGTEAFF | TGTGCCAGCAGCGTAGAAGGCCGGGCGGGGACTGAAGCTTTCTTT
few | 16 | TRBJ1-1 | TRBV12-3/TRBV12-4 | - | CASSDTLTGLNTEAFF | TGTGCCAGCAGCGACACCTTAACAGGGCTGAACACTGAAGCTTTCTTT
many | 12 | TRBJ2-7 | TRBV29-1 | TRBD1 | CSVEGRGLEQYF | TGCAGCGTTGAAGGCAGGGGGCTCGAGCAGTACTTC
- | 15 | TRBJ2-7 | TRBV5-4 | - | CASSLGQGRSNEQYF | TGTGCCAGCAGCTTGGGGCAGGGAAGGTCGAACGAGCAGTACTTC
- | 17 | TRBJ1-2 | TRBV7-8 | TRBD1 | CASSARVTGVITGGYTF | TGTGCCAGCAGCGCGAGAGTGACAGGGGTGATTACTGGTGGCTACACCTTC
few | 14 | TRBJ2-1 | TRBV4-2 | - | CASSQDLVWGEQFF | TGTGCCAGCAGCCAAGATCTGGTTTGGGGGGAGCAGTTCTTC
- | 16 | TRBJ2-1 | TRBV5-6 | TRBD2 | CASSLSGTGAYNEQFF | TGTGCCAGCAGCTTGAGCGGGACTGGGGCCTACAATGAGCAGTTCTTC
- | 18 | TRBJ2-2 | TRBV12-3/TRBV12-4 | - | CASSFQLRLGSYTGELFF | TGTGCCAGCAGTTTTCAGCTCCGTTTGGGTAGTTACACCGGGGAGCTGTTTTTT
- | 15 | TRBJ1-5 | TRBV4-2 | - | CASSQVGQWDQPQHF | TGTGCCAGCAGCCAAGTTGGGCAATGGGATCAGCCCCAGCATTTT
few | 15 | TRBJ1-1 | TRBV5-1 | - | CASSPQGTGNTEAFF | TGCGCCAGCAGCCCCCAGGGGACGGGGAACACTGAAGCTTTCTTT
- | 12 | TRBJ1-5 | TRBV7-9 | - | CASSLDRQPQHF | TGTGCCAGCAGCTTAGACCGCCAGCCCCAGCATTTT
- | 15 | TRBJ1-4 | TRBV7-9 | - | CASSTRDPGREKLFF | TGTGCCAGCAGCACCCGGGACCCAGGACGTGAAAAACTGTTTTTT
few | 14 | TRBJ1-4 | TRBV7-9 | - | CASSQDLSGEKLFF | TGTGCCAGCAGCCAGGACCTCTCCGGTGAAAAACTGTTTTTT
few | 14 | TRBJ1-1 | TRBV9 | - | CASSVAPANTEAFF | TGTGCCAGCAGCGTAGCTCCGGCGAACACTGAAGCTTTCTTT
few | 11 | TRBJ1-5 | TRBV20-1 | - | CSAIADQPQHF | TGCAGTGCTATCGCAGATCAGCCCCAGCATTTT
few | 17 | TRBJ1-5 | TRBV19 | TRBD1 | CASSIRGVQGLDQPQHF | TGTGCCAGTAGTATCAGAGGGGTACAGGGGCTGGATCAGCCCCAGCATTTT
many | 15 | TRBJ2-1 | TRBV6-2/TRBV6-3 | TRBD1 | CASSYGRGQSNEQFF | TGTGCCAGCAGTTACGGTAGGGGGCAGAGCAATGAGCAGTTCTTC
few | 14 | TRBJ1-5 | TRBV27 | - | CASSLNSHNQPQHF | TGTGCCAGCAGTCTGAACAGTCACAATCAGCCCCAGCATTTT
- | 14 | TRBJ1-2 | TRBV20-1 | TRBD1 | CSAQTGVHNYGYTF | TGCAGTGCGCAAACAGGGGTCCACAACTATGGCTACACCTTC
- | 14 | TRBJ2-2 | TRBV10-3 | - | CAITGYPDGGELFF | TGTGCCATCACCGGTTATCCTGATGGCGGGGAGCTGTTTTTT
few | 13 | TRBJ2-2 | TRBV11-2 | - | CASSFNRAGELFF | TGTGCCAGCAGCTTCAACAGGGCCGGGGAGCTGTTTTTT
- | 16 | TRBJ2-5 | TRBV11-2 | TRBD2 | CASSWTSGGVQETQYF | TGTGCCAGCAGCTGGACTAGCGGGGGGGTCCAAGAGACCCAGTACTTC
many | 16 | TRBJ2-4 | TRBV4-3 | - | CASSQDLSYAKNIQYF | TGCGCCAGCAGCCAAGATTTAAGCTATGCCAAAAACATTCAGTACTTC
- | 17 | TRBJ2-2 | TRBV7-2 | - | CASSLPLSYYGTGELFF | TGTGCCAGCAGCTTGCCCCTCTCCTACTATGGCACCGGGGAGCTGTTTTTT
many | 15 | TRBJ1-2 | TRBV10-3 | - | CAISEPAERTSPYTF | TGTGCCATCAGTGAACCTGCCGAGAGGACGTCGCCCTACACCTTC
many | 14 | TRBJ1-1 | TRBV5-1 | - | CASSEGDWNTEAFF | TGCGCCAGCTCTGAGGGGGACTGGAACACTGAAGCTTTCTTT
- | 20 | TRBJ2-1 | TRBV12-3/TRBV12-4 | TRBD2 | CASSPSRGLAVPSSYNEQFF | TGTGCCAGCAGCCCTTCCCGGGGACTAGCGGTTCCCAGCTCCTACAATGAGCAGTTCTTC
- | 15 | TRBJ1-4 | TRBV20-1 | TRBD1 | CSASPPGQGREKLFF | TGCAGTGCTAGTCCTCCGGGACAGGGAAGAGAAAAACTGTTTTTT
- | 12 | TRBJ1-5 | TRBV12-3/TRBV12-4 | - | CASSPLRQPQHF | TGTGCCAGCAGTCCCCTCCGGCAGCCCCAGCATTTT
few | 14 | TRBJ1-5 | TRBV10-2 | - | CASSESGGWQPQHF | TGCGCCAGCAGTGAGTCGGGGGGGTGGCAGCCCCAGCATTTT